Described below is a single TCR beta chain sequence and its context. This PCR relied on a set of 60 Vbeta primers and 13 Jbeta primers. TCRdb's copy holds only in-frame clones and misses some; the assay was immunoSEQ multiplex PCR. Altogether approximately 150,000 clones are present, roughly four fifths being singletons, with the ten largest covering around 6.2%. The data originate from a study of cytomegalovirus exposure and HLA in healthy donors. CDR3 length: 14 amino acids. Trimming took off 3 bases at V and 0 bases at J, with 6 bases between the two ends. Germline assignment: CDR1 MNHEY and CDR2 SMNVEV (reference sequence).

The chain joins TRBV27 to TRBJ1-5; no clear D. The sample was PBMCs. The receptor comes from a man aged 25 to 40 in good health and CMV-seropositive. CDR3 DNA: TGTGCCAGCAGTTTGGGCTCTAGCAATCAGCCCCAGCATTTT. As protein: CASSLGSSNQPQHF.